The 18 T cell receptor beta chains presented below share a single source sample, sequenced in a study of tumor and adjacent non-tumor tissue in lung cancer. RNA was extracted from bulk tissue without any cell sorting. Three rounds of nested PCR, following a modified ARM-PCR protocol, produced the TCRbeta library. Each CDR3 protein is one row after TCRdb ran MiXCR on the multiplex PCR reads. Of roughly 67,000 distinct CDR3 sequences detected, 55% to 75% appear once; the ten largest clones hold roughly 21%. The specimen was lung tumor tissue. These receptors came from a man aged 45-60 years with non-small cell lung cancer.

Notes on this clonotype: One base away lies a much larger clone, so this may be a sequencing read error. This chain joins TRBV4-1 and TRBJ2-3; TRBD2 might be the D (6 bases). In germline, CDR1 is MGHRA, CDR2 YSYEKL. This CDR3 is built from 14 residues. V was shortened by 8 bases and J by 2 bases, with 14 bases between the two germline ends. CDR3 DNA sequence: TGCGCCAGCCGCCGGGACTTACCCACAGATACGCAGTATTTT. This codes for CASRRDLPTDTQYF.

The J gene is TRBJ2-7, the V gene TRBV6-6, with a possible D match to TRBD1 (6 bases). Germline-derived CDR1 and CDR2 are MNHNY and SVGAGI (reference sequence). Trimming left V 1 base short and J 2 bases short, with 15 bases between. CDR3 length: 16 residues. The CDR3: CASSYLPGHGAYEQYF. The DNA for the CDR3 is TGTGCCAGCAGTTACTTACCGGGACATGGTGCCTACGAGCAGTACTTC.

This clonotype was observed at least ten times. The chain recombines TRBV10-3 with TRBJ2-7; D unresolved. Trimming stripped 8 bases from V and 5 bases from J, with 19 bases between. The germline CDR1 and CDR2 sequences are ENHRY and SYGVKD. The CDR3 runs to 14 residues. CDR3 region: CAIQASAQIHEQYF. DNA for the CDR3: TGTGCCATCCAGGCATCGGCCCAAATACACGAGCAGTACTTC.

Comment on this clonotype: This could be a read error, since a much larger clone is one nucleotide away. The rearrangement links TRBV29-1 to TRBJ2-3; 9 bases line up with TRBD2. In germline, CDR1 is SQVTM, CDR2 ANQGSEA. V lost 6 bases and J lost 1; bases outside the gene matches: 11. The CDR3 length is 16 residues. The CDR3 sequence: CSVRTSDFVGTDTQYF. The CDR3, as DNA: TGCAGCGTCAGGACTAGCGATTTCGTCGGCACAGATACGCAGTATTTT.

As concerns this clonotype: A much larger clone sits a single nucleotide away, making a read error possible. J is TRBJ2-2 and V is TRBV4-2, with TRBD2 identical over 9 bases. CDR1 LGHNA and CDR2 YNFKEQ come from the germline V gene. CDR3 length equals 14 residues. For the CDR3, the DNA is TGTGCCAGCAGCCAGCGGGAGGGTACCGGGGAGCCGTTTTTT. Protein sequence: CASSQREGTGEPFF.

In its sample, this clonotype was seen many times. The CDR3 here is CASSDPGLAANNEQFF. As DNA, the CDR3 is TGTGCCAGCAGCGATCCGGGACTAGCGGCCAACAATGAGCAGTTCTTC. The chain uses TRBV11-3 and TRBJ2-1; 11 bases agree with TRBD2. V trimming: 5 bases; J trimming: 5 bases; junction bases outside the gene matches: 8. CDR1 and CDR2 (germline): SGHNT, YENEEA. The CDR3 runs 16 residues.

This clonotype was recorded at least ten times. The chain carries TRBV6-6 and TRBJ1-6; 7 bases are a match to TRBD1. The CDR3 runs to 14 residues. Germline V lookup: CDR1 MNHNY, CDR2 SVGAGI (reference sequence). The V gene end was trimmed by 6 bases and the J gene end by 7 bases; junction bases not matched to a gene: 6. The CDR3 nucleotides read TGTGCCAGCAGGCAGGGACAGCCGAATTCACCCCTCCACTTT. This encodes CASRQGQPNSPLHF.

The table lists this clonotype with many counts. The CDR3 nucleotides are TGTGCCAGCTCGATAGGGGGAACTGAAGCTTTCTTT. Translation: CASSIGGTEAFF. The V and J genes are TRBV7-8 and TRBJ1-1; the D gene is possibly TRBD1 (6 bases). Trimming cost V 8 bases and J 5 bases, with 12 bases left between them. The CDR3 has 12 amino acids. Germline CDR1 and CDR2: SGHVS and FQNEAQ.

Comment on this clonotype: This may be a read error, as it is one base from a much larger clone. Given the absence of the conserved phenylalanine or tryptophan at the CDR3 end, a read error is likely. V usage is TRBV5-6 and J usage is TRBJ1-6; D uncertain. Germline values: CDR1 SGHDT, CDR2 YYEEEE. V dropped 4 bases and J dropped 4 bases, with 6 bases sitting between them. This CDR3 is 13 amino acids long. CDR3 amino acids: CASSPGYNSPLHY. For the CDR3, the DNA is TGTGCCAGCAGCCCTGGTTATAATTCACCCCTCCACTAT.

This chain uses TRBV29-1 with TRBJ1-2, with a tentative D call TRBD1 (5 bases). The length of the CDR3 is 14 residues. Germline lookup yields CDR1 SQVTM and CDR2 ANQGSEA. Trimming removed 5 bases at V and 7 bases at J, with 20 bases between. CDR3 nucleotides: TGCAGCGTTAAAACTCGGGGGGGGTCCAGTGGCTACACCTTC. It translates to CSVKTRGGSSGYTF.

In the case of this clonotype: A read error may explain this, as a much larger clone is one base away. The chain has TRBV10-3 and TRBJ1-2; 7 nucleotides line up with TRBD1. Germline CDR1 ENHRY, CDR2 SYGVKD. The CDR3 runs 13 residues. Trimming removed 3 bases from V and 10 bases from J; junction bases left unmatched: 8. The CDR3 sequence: CAISEDRVEDYTF. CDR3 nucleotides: TGTGCCATCAGTGAAGACAGGGTAGAGGACTACACCTTC.

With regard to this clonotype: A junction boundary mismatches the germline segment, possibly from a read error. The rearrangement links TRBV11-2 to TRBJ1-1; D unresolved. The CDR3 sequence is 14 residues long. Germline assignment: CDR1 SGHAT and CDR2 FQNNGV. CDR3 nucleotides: TGTGCCGGCAGCTCACCCCGACAGAACACTGAAGCTTTCTTT. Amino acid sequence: CAGSSPRQNTEAFF.

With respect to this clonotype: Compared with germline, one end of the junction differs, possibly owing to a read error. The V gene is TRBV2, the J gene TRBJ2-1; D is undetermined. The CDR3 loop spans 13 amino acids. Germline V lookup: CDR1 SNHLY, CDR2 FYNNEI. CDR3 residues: CASSVWQNNEQFF. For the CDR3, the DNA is TGTGCCAGTAGTGTCTGGCAGAACAATGAGCAGTTCTTC.

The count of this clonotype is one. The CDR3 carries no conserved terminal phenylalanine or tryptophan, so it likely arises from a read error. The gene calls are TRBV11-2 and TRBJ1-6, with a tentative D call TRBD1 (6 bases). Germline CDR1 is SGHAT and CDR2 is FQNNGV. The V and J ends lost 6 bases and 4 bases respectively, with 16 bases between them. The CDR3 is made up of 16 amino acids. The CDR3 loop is CASSFSGHTYNSPLHS. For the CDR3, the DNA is TGTGCCAGCAGTTTCTCGGGACACACATATAATTCACCCCTCCACTCT.

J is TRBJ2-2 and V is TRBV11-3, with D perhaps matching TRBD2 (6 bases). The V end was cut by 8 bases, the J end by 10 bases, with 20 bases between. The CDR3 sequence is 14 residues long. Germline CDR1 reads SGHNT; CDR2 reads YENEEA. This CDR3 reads CASGANMRGAELFF. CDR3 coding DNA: TGTGCCAGCGGCGCCAACATGCGGGGCGCGGAGCTGTTTTTT.

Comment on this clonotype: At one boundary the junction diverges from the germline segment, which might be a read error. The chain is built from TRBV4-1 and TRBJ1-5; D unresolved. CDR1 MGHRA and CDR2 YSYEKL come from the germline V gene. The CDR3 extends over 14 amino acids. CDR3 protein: CASSQQVADQPQHF. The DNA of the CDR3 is TGCGCCAGCAGCCAACAGGTGGCTGATCAGCCCCAACATTTT.

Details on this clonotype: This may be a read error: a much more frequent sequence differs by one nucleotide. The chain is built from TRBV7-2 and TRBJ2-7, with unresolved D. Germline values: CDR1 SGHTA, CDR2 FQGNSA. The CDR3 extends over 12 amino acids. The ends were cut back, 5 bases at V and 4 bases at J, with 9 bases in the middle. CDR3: CASSPSEYEQYF. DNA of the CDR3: TGTGCCAGCAGCCCAAGCGAGTACGAGCAGTACTTC.

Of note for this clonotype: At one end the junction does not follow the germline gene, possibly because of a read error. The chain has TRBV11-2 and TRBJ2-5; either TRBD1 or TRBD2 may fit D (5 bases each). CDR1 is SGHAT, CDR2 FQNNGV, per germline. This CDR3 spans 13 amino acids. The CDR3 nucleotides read TGTGTCAGCAGCGTGGGGACGCAAGATACCCAGTACTTC. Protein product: CVSSVGTQDTQYF. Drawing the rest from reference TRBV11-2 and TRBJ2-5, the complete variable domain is EAGVAQSPRYKIIEKRQSVAFWCNPISGHATLYWYQQILGQGPKLLIQFQNNGVVDDSQLPKDRFSAERLKGVDSTLKIQPAKLEDSAVYLCVSSVGTQDTQYFGPGTRLLVL.